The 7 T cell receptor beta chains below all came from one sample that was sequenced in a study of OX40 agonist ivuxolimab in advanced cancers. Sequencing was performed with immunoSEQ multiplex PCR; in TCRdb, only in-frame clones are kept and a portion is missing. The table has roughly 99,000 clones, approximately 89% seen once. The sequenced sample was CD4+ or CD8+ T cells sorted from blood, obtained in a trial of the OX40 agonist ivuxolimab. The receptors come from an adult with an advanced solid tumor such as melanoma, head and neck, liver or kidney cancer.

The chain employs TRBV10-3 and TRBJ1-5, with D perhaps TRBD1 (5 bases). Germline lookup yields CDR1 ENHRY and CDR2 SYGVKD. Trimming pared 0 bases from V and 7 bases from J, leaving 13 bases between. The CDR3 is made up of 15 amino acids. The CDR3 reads CAISESTAGTQPQHF. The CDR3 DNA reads TGTGCCATCAGTGAGTCGACCGCCGGGACCCAGCCCCAGCATTTT.

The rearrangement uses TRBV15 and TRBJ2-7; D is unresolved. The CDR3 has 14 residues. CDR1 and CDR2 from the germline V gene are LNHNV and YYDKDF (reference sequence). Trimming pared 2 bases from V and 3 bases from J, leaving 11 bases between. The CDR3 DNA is TGTGCCACCAGCAGAACCAGGTCTGTCTACGAGCAGTACTTC. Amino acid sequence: CATSRTRSVYEQYF.

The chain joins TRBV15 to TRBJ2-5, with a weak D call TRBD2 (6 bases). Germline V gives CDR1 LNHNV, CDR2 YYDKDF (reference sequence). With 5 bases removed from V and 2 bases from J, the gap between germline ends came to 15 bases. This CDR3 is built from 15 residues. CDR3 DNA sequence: TGTGCCACCAGCGGAGTACTTGGAGGGCAAGAGACCCAGTACTTC. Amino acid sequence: CATSGVLGGQETQYF. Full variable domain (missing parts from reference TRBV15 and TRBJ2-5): DAMVIQNPRYQVTQFGKPVTLSCSQTLNHNVMYWYQQKSSQAPKLLFHYYDKDFNNEADTPDNFQSRRPNTSFCFLDIRSPGLGDTAMYLCATSGVLGGQETQYFGPGTRLLVL.

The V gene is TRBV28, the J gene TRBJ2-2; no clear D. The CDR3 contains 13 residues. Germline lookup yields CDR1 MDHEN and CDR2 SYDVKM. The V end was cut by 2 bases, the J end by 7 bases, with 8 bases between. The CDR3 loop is CASSLVASGELFF. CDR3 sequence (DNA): TGTGCCAGCAGTTTAGTAGCCAGCGGGGAGCTGTTTTTT.

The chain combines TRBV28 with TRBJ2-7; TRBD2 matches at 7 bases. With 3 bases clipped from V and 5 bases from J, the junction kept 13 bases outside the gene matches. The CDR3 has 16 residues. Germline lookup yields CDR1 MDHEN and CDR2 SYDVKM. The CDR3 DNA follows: TGTGCCAGCAGTTTCCCGGCGGCGGGAGTCAGGCACGAGCAGTACTTC. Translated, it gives CASSFPAAGVRHEQYF.

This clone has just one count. The CDR3 region has the DNA TGTGCCAGCAGCCGGGACGGCCAAGATACGCAGTATTTT. Translating it yields CASSRDGQDTQYF. The V and J genes are TRBV7-9 and TRBJ2-3; D may be TRBD1 or TRBD2 (5 bases each). Germline CDR1 SEHNR, CDR2 FQNEAQ (reference sequence). CDR3 length equals 13 residues. V was pared by 5 bases and J by 5 bases, with 11 bases between.

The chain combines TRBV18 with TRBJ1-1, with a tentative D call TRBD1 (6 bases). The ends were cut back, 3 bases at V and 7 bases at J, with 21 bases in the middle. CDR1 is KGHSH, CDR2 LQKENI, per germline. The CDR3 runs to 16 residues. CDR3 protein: CASSPLGQSSALEAFF. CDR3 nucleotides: TGTGCCAGCTCACCCCTTGGACAGTCAAGCGCGCTTGAAGCTTTCTTT.